Below, one T cell receptor beta chain is given with its context. The data were obtained in a study of blood T cell repertoires in COVID-19. The CDR3 sequence is 17 residues long. V gave up 4 bases and J gave up 5 bases; unmatched junction bases: 15. Germline V CDR1 and CDR2: MGHRA, YSYEKL. Original processing methods: Estimation of nucleated cell counts relied on the amplification of reference gene primers. Libraries were prepared by immunoSEQ multiplex PCR; TCRdb keeps only in-frame clonotypes and omits some of them. The DNA gave D and trimming, while V, J and clone size come from that table. The table lists some 250,000 clones, approximately 86% of them singletons.

This clonotype was obtained from a woman aged 55-70 years with COVID-19, enrolled during active disease. This rearrangement joins TRBV4-1 to TRBJ2-7; 9 nucleotides match TRBD1. The sample comprised peripheral blood. DNA of the CDR3: TGCGCCAGCAGCCGCCCTCTTGACGGGACAGGGCTCAACGAGCAGTACTTC. This sequence encodes CASSRPLDGTGLNEQYF.